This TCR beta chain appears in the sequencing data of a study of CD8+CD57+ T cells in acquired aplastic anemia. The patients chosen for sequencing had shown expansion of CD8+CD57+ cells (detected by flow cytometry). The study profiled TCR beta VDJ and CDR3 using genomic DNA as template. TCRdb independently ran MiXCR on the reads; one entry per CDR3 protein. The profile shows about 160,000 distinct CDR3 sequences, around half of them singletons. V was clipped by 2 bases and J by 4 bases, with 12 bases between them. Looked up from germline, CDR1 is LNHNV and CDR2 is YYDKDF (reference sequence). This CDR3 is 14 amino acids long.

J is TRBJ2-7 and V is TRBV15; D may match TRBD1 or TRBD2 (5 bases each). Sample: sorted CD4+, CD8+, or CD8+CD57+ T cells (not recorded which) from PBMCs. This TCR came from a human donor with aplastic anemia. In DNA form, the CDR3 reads TGTGCCACCAGCAGATCCTGGGGGAAGTACGAGCAGTACTTC. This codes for CATSRSWGKYEQYF.